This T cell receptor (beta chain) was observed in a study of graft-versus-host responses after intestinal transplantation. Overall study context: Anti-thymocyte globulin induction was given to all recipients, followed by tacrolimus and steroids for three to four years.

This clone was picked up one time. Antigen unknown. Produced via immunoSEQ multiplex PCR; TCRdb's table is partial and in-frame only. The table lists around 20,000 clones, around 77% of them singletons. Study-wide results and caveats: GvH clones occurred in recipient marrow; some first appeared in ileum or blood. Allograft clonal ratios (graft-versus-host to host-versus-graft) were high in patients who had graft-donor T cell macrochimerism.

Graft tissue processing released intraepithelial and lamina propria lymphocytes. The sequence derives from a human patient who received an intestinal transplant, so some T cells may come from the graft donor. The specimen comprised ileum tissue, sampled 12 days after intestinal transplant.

The CDR3: CASMRVGNTIYF. The CDR3 DNA reads as TGTGCCAGCATGAGGGTTGGGAACACCATATATTTT. The V call is TRBV6-6, the J call TRBJ1-3; D not certain. CDR3 length: 12 amino acids. Germline V gene lookup returns CDR1 MNHNY and CDR2 SVGAGI (reference sequence). V dropped 7 bases and J dropped 7 bases, with 11 bases sitting between them.